One sample yielded the 29 T cell receptor beta chains listed below, sequenced in a study of radiation and T cells in renal cell carcinoma. Described time point: baseline pretreatment blood. Treatment defined: 15 Gy SBRT to primary tumor, nephrectomy 4 weeks later. Only in-frame clones appear in the TCRdb table, and some are missing; sequencing was by immunoSEQ multiplex PCR. The sample lists 150,000 or so clones, approximately 90% occurring once. The sequencing here drew on blood, taken from a patient whose treatment included radiotherapy and nephrectomy. All receptors derive from a woman aged 45-65 years with renal cell carcinoma.

The gene calls are TRBV11-1 and TRBJ2-6; tentative D call: TRBD2 (5 bases). The CDR3 consists of 16 residues. The germline CDR1 and CDR2 sequences are SGHAT and FQDESV (reference sequence). Trimming took 1 base from V and 4 from J, leaving 11 bases between them. The CDR3 protein is CASSLGNGIGANVLTF. In DNA form, the CDR3 reads TGTGCCAGCAGCTTAGGGAACGGGATCGGGGCCAACGTCCTGACTTTC.

The table lists this clone with a count of one. J is TRBJ1-3 and V is TRBV10-1, with D unclear. CDR1 and CDR2 from the germline V gene are WNHNN and SYGVQD (reference sequence). Trimming removed 2 bases at V and 0 bases at J, with 17 bases between. The CDR3 is 18 residues long. The DNA for the CDR3 is TGCGCCAGCAGTGAGCCGCGGGGTGGAGGATTCTCTGGAAACACCATATATTTT. Translation gives CASSEPRGGGFSGNTIYF.

The chain recombines TRBV18 with TRBJ2-7, with 7 bases that match TRBD1. CDR1 and CDR2 (germline): KGHSH, LQKENI. The CDR3 is made up of 14 amino acids. The ends lost 2 bases at V and 1 base at J; junction bases unmatched: 2. CDR3 sequence reads: CASSPKTGSYEQYF. The CDR3 coding sequence is TGTGCCAGCTCACCAAAGACAGGGTCCTACGAGCAGTACTTC.

V gene TRBV6-1 combines with J gene TRBJ1-2; D gene uncertain. CDR3 length: 16 amino acids. Germline V gives CDR1 MNHNS, CDR2 SASEGT. Trimming removed 2 bases at V and 2 bases at J, with 15 bases between. The chain's CDR3 is CASSEPSRRYNYGYTF. The CDR3 DNA sequence: TGTGCCAGCAGTGAACCCAGCAGGAGATACAACTATGGCTACACCTTC.

The chain joins TRBV5-1 to TRBJ1-1, with 7 bases aligning to TRBD1. J was trimmed by 1 base and V by 0 bases; bases with no gene match: 6. The CDR3 sequence is 16 residues long. The germline gives CDR1 SGHRS, CDR2 YFSETQ. The CDR3 loop reads CASSLDRGQPNTEAFF. DNA for the CDR3: TGCGCCAGCAGCTTGGACCGGGGACAGCCGAACACTGAAGCTTTCTTT. The full variable domain, with the rest looked up from reference TRBV5-1 and TRBJ1-1, is KAGVTQTPRYLIKTRGQQVTLSCSPISGHRSVSWYQQTPGQGLQFLFEYFSETQRNKGNFPGRFSGRQFSNSRSEMNVSTLELGDSALYLCASSLDRGQPNTEAFFGQGTRLTVV.

This clone turned up a few times. V and J are TRBV2 and TRBJ1-1; tentative D call: TRBD1 (5 bases). The CDR3 has 12 amino acids. Germline V lookup: CDR1 SNHLY, CDR2 FYNNEI. The V gene lost 3 bases and the J gene lost 11 bases, with 13 bases spanning the gap. CDR3 loop: CASSEGPGLAFF. CDR3 bases: TGTGCCAGCAGTGAGGGCCCAGGGCTGGCTTTCTTT.

The J gene is TRBJ1-6, the V gene TRBV18, with a possible D match to TRBD1 (5 bases). V lost 4 bases to trimming and J lost 4 bases, with 8 bases between them. CDR1 is KGHSH and CDR2 is LQKENI in the germline V gene. The CDR3 consists of 14 residues. CDR3 loop: CASSRGGYNSPLHF. Here the CDR3 DNA reads TGTGCCAGCTCACGCGGGGGGTATAATTCACCCCTCCACTTT.

The gene calls are TRBV2 and TRBJ1-3; 7 bases fit TRBD1. V gave up 9 bases and J gave up 2 bases; unmatched junction bases: 10. This CDR3 has 15 residues. Germline CDR1 SNHLY, CDR2 FYNNEI. The CDR3 region has the DNA TGTGCCAGTGAAGAACAGGGGCTAGCTGGAAACACCATATATTTT. Its translation is CASEEQGLAGNTIYF. The variable domain in full, completed from reference TRBV2 and TRBJ1-3, reads EPEVTQTPSHQVTQMGQEVILRCVPISNHLYFYWYRQILGQKVEFLVSFYNNEISEKSEIFDDQFSVERPDGSNFTLKIRSTKLEDSAMYFCASEEQGLAGNTIYFGEGSWLTVV.

The chain has TRBV10-3 and TRBJ2-1; D is unclear. Germline assignment: CDR1 ENHRY and CDR2 SYGVKD. The length of the CDR3 is 12 residues. Trimming removed 6 bases at V and 7 bases at J, with 10 bases between. The CDR3 DNA reads TGTGCCATCAGCCTGCTACAGAATGAGCAGTTCTTC. It encodes CAISLLQNEQFF.

V usage is TRBV18 and J usage is TRBJ2-1; TRBD2 matches at 11 bases. The CDR3 contains 16 residues. The trim removed 6 bases at V and 0 bases at J, leaving 4 bases unmatched. Germline loops: CDR1 KGHSH, CDR2 LQKENI. DNA of the CDR3: TGTGCCAGCTCTGCCGGACTAGCGGGCTCCTACAATGAGCAGTTCTTC. Its protein product is CASSAGLAGSYNEQFF. The full variable domain, in which reference TRBV18 and TRBJ2-1 provide the parts outside the CDR3, is NAGVMQNPRHLVRRRGQEARLRCSPMKGHSHVYWYRQLPEEGLKFMVYLQKENIIDESGMPKERFSAEFPKEGPSILRIQQVVRGDSAAYFCASSAGLAGSYNEQFFGPGTRLTVL.

V is TRBV4-3 and J is TRBJ1-6; 7 bases are shared with TRBD1. CDR1 and CDR2 from the germline V gene are LGHNA and YSLEER. V shed 0 bases, J shed 6 bases, and the junction held 11 bases outside the gene matches. This CDR3 spans 18 amino acids. CDR3 coding DNA: TGCGCCAGCAGCCAAGAGCTGCGGCGCGGGACAGTTAATTCACCCCTCCACTTT. Translated, it gives CASSQELRRGTVNSPLHF.

This clone was counted once. The chain joins TRBV5-1 to TRBJ2-7; possible D gene TRBD1, 7 bases. This CDR3 comprises 15 residues. Germline V CDR1 and CDR2: SGHRS, YFSETQ. V gave up 4 bases and J gave up 6 bases, with 20 bases separating them. Here the CDR3 reads CASSTDRDFSVEQYF. CDR3 DNA sequence: TGCGCCAGCAGCACAGACAGGGACTTCTCCGTCGAGCAGTACTTC.

This clone has only one observation. The CDR3 DNA follows: TGCGCCAGCAGCTACGGGGGCACAGATACGCAGTATTTT. As protein: CASSYGGTDTQYF. The chain links TRBV5-1 to TRBJ2-3; the D gene is possibly TRBD2 (5 bases). The CDR3 sequence is 13 residues long. The V gene's germline CDR1 is SGHRS and CDR2 YFSETQ. V was clipped by 3 bases and J by 1 base, with 6 bases between them.

The chain combines TRBV4-2 with TRBJ2-1; 10 bases fit TRBD2. CDR3 length equals 15 residues. Germline loops: CDR1 LGHNA, CDR2 YNFKEQ. V dropped 0 bases and J dropped 9; count of bases not matched to a gene: 5. Here the CDR3 DNA reads TGTGCCAGCAGCCAAGATCCAAAGCGGGGGGGTGAGCAGTTCTTC. The encoded protein is CASSQDPKRGGEQFF.

The chain links TRBV14 to TRBJ2-1; 7 bases align to TRBD2. This CDR3 is built from 16 residues. J was trimmed by 4 bases and V by 3 bases; bases with no gene match: 9. Germline V lookup: CDR1 SGHDN, CDR2 FVKESK. The CDR3 is CASSHRAGPRYNEQFF. For the CDR3, the DNA is TGTGCCAGCAGCCACCGAGCGGGGCCCAGGTACAATGAGCAGTTCTTC.

Concerning this clone itself: Other DNA sequences in the same sample also yield this CDR3. J is TRBJ1-5 and V is TRBV6-5; 7 bases are a match to TRBD1. Germline-derived CDR1 and CDR2 are MNHEY and SVGAGI. The junction had 3 bases not matched to a gene; V was cut back by 6 bases and J by 4 bases. The CDR3 extends over 13 amino acids. The CDR3 sequence: CASSLTGNQPQHF. The CDR3 DNA reads as TGTGCCAGCAGCTTGACAGGGAATCAGCCCCAGCATTTT.

This chain joins TRBV7-2 and TRBJ1-2, with 9 bases identical to TRBD1. The trim removed 1 base at V and 7 bases at J, leaving 4 bases unmatched. The CDR3 contains 14 residues. Looked up from germline, CDR1 is SGHTA and CDR2 is FQGNSA. CDR3: CASSLEGQGSGYTF. CDR3 in DNA: TGTGCCAGCAGCTTAGAGGGACAGGGCTCTGGCTACACCTTC. Full variable domain (remainder filled in from reference TRBV7-2 and TRBJ1-2): GAGVSQSPSNKVTEKGKDVELRCDPISGHTALYWYRQSLGQGLEFLIYFQGNSAPDKSGLPSDRFSAERTGGSVSTLTIQRTQQEDSAVYLCASSLEGQGSGYTFGSGTRLTVV.

The chain couples TRBV6-5 to TRBJ1-1; 7 bases map to TRBD1. Germline assignment: CDR1 MNHEY and CDR2 SVGAGI. There are 15 residues in the CDR3. V shed 4 bases and J 0 bases; nucleotides not matched to a gene: 5. CDR3 bases: TGTGCCAGCAGTTCCACGACAGGGCTGAACACTGAAGCTTTCTTT. Protein: CASSSTTGLNTEAFF.

The CDR3 region has the DNA TGTGCCAGCAGGGGCCCTCTCTACGAGCAGTACTTC. Protein: CASRGPLYEQYF. The V and J genes are TRBV6-1 and TRBJ2-7; D remains ambiguous. V lost 6 bases, J lost 3 bases, and 9 bases lay in between. Per germline, CDR1 MNHNS and CDR2 SASEGT. The CDR3 is made up of 12 amino acids.

The rearrangement uses TRBV7-9 and TRBJ1-1; D ambiguous. CDR1 and CDR2 (germline): SEHNR, FQNEAQ (reference sequence). The CDR3 has 13 residues. V was shortened by 2 bases and J by 1 base, with 5 bases between the two germline ends. DNA of the CDR3: TGTGCCAGCAGCTTAACAGAGAACACTGAAGCTTTCTTT. Translating gives CASSLTENTEAFF. Variable domain in full (rest from reference TRBV7-9 and TRBJ1-1): DTGVSQNPRHKITKRGQNVTFRCDPISEHNRLYWYRQTLGQGPEFLTYFQNEAQLEKSRLLSDRFSAERPKGSFSTLEIQRTEQGDSAMYLCASSLTENTEAFFGQGTRLTVV.

CDR3 protein: CASSEAGNRNQPQHF. The CDR3 DNA is TGTGCCAGCAGTGAAGCGGGGAACAGAAACCAGCCCCAGCATTTT. This rearrangement joins TRBV2 to TRBJ1-5; D is uncertain. The V gene's germline CDR1 is SNHLY and CDR2 FYNNEI. The germline V and J ends were trimmed by 0 bases and 7 bases, with 13 bases remaining between them. The CDR3 runs 15 residues.

V and J are TRBV6-1 and TRBJ1-4; 7 nucleotides agree with TRBD1. V shed 8 bases, J shed 6 bases, and the junction held 9 bases outside the gene matches. From germline, CDR1 is MNHNS and CDR2 SASEGT. CDR3 size: 14 residues. The CDR3, as DNA: TGTGCCAGCCAATTCGGAGGGGGCGATGAAAAACTGTTTTTT. It codes for CASQFGGGDEKLFF.

The chain is built from TRBV9 and TRBJ1-1; D remains unclear. Trimming cost V 4 bases and J 1 base, with 20 bases left between them. The CDR3 is 17 residues long. Germline CDR1 SGDLS, CDR2 YYNGEE. CDR3 sequence: CASSPDLTVGENTEAFF. The CDR3 bases are TGTGCCAGCAGCCCCGACCTGACTGTCGGGGAGAACACTGAAGCTTTCTTT.

CDR3 sequence reads: CASSPTVLSNQPQHF. Written as DNA, the CDR3 is TGTGCCAGCAGTCCGACAGTTCTTAGCAATCAGCCCCAGCATTTT. The chain carries TRBV2 and TRBJ1-5; weak D call: TRBD1 (5 bases). Trimming took off 5 bases at V and 0 bases at J, with 11 bases between the two ends. The CDR3 has 15 residues. Germline-derived CDR1 and CDR2 are SNHLY and FYNNEI.

V usage is TRBV7-8 and J usage is TRBJ1-1; perhaps TRBD1 as D (5 bases). CDR3 length: 14 amino acids. Germline-derived CDR1 and CDR2 are SGHVS and FQNEAQ. The V end was cut by 5 bases, the J end by 3 bases, with 13 bases between. The CDR3 sequence: CASSHPGDYTEAFF. The DNA for the CDR3 is TGTGCCAGCAGCCATCCGGGGGATTACACTGAAGCTTTCTTT.

The chain links TRBV7-9 to TRBJ1-1; a weak D match, TRBD1 (5 bases). This CDR3 is 12 amino acids long. Germline lookup yields CDR1 SEHNR and CDR2 FQNEAQ (reference sequence). V was shortened by 5 bases and J by 5 bases, with 9 bases between the two germline ends. CDR3 DNA sequence: TGTGCCAGCAGCCGGGGGTGGACTGAAGCTTTCTTT. Its protein product is CASSRGWTEAFF.

Details on this clone: A junction end diverges from the germline sequence, so it may reflect a read error. The CDR3 nucleotides read TGTGCCAGCAGTGTATACAGGGGGTCTAATCTGCCCCAGCATTTT. Translation: CASSVYRGSNLPQHF. The chain couples TRBV2 to TRBJ1-5; 8 bases are a match to TRBD1. The germline V gene encodes CDR1 SNHLY and CDR2 FYNNEI. The CDR3 is 15 amino acids.

V usage is TRBV5-1 and J usage is TRBJ1-2; unclear D gene. This CDR3 contains 14 residues. In germline, CDR1 is SGHRS, CDR2 YFSETQ. The V and J ends lost 4 bases and 4 bases respectively, with 14 bases between them. In DNA, the CDR3 is TGCGCCAGCAGCCCCGGGGAGTCTCTCTATGGCTACACCTTC. It yields the protein CASSPGESLYGYTF.

The chain is built from TRBV29-1 and TRBJ2-5; 9 positions match TRBD1. The J segment lost 4 bases and the V segment lost 6 bases, leaving 12 bases of the junction unmatched. CDR1 is SQVTM and CDR2 is ANQGSEA in the germline V gene. The CDR3 length is 15 residues. CDR3 sequence (DNA): TGCAGCGTCCCCCAAGGGACAGGGTGGGGAGAGACCCAGTACTTC. It translates to CSVPQGTGWGETQYF.